This T cell receptor (beta chain) is from a study of blood T cell repertoires in COVID-19. Study-wide context: The United States, Italy and Spain provided the acute and convalescent COVID-19 samples. Sources were T cells, B-cell-depleted T cells, or PBMCs; the material itself was cDNA or gDNA.

The CDR3 is 14 amino acids. Germline lookup yields CDR1 GTSNPN and CDR2 SVGIG (reference sequence). V was shortened by 3 bases and J by 5 bases, with 16 bases between the two germline ends. Per the original data handling: Quantification of nucleated cells was approximated via reference gene primer amplification. Generated by immunoSEQ multiplex PCR, the TCRdb table keeps only in-frame clones and is missing some. V, J and clone size reflect that table, while D and trimming were determined from the DNA. The table shows hundreds of thousands of clones, with approximately 90% occurring only once. The receptor was derived from a woman between 50 and 59 years old with COVID-19, enrolled during active disease. V and J are TRBV30 and TRBJ1-1; the D gene is possibly TRBD1 (5 bases). The source material was peripheral blood. Here the CDR3 reads CAWRHRNVGTEAFF. DNA for the CDR3: TGTGCCTGGAGACACAGGAACGTTGGGACTGAAGCTTTCTTT.